This TCR beta chain came from a study of PD-1 blockade in classical Hodgkin lymphoma. Sequencing used immunoSEQ multiplex PCR; TCRdb keeps in-frame clones, though not all of them. The data show approximately 44,000 clones, approximately 71% seen once. Study outcomes and limitations: Complete responders started with a diversity level that resembled newly diagnosed patients at baseline. Only CD4+ TCR diversity, not CD8+, had risen significantly by C4D1. Those starting nivolumab under 1 year post-ASCT were excluded. Lower baseline TCR diversity was reported for newly diagnosed patients than for healthy donors.

Each of the patients experienced relapse following autologous stem cell transplantation, and their brentuximab vedotin exposure differed. Concerning this clone itself: Its specificity is not known.

This CDR3 has 11 amino acids. Germline CDR1 and CDR2: DFQATT and SNEGSKA (reference sequence). Trimming took off 3 bases at V and 5 bases at J, with 7 bases between the two ends. The V and J genes are TRBV20-1 and TRBJ1-2, with unresolved D. The source is a human donor with classical Hodgkin lymphoma. Sequencing used peripheral blood mononuclear cells (PBMCs), obtained at baseline. CDR3 amino acids: CSARPDYGYTF. DNA of the CDR3: TGCAGTGCTAGGCCAGATTATGGCTACACCTTC.